What follows are 10 T cell receptor beta chains derived from one specimen sequenced in a study of shared clonotypes between healthy human individuals. Clones were sequenced by immunoSEQ multiplex PCR, and TCRdb holds only the in-frame ones, with some missing. Of roughly 300,000 clones in the sample, more than 60% were seen once. The sequenced material came from memory CD4+ T cells sorted from blood. Subset denoted: CD45RA-negative fraction. The receptors come from a man in his thirties or forties in good health.

The V gene is TRBV2, the J gene TRBJ2-3; no definite D call. Deletions cut 7 bases from V and 5 bases from J, with 7 bases between. CDR1 is SNHLY and CDR2 is FYNNEI in the germline V gene. The CDR3 runs 11 residues. CDR3 amino acids: CASTLGDTQYF. CDR3 coding DNA: TGTGCCAGCACGCTCGGAGATACGCAGTATTTT.

A remark on this clone: This likely came from a read error, as a far larger clone is one base away. The chain joins TRBV6-1 to TRBJ2-7; D is ambiguous. The CDR3 is 10 residues long. Germline V gene data show CDR1 as MNHNS and CDR2 as SASEGT. V gave up 5 bases and J gave up 3 bases, with 2 bases separating them. The CDR3 DNA reads TGTGCCAGCAGTCACTACGAGCAGTACTTC. It codes for CASSHYEQYF.

This clone came up a few times. Other DNA sequences in the same sample also yield this CDR3. This chain connects TRBV29-1 to TRBJ2-7; unclear D gene. Trimming took off 1 base at V and 4 bases at J, with 8 bases between the two ends. The CDR3 is 12 residues long. Germline CDR1 SQVTM, CDR2 ANQGSEA. The DNA for the CDR3 is TGCAGCGTTGAAGTGGCAGGTTACGAGCAGTACTTC. This codes for CSVEVAGYEQYF.

The chain recombines TRBV7-2 with TRBJ2-1; D uncertain. V was cut by 6 bases and J by 2 bases, with 11 bases left in between. This CDR3 region has 14 residues. Per the germline V gene, CDR1 is SGHTA and CDR2 is FQGNSA. CDR3 nucleotide sequence: TGTGCCAGCAGATCTGTGTCCACCTACAATGAGCAGTTCTTC. Its protein is CASRSVSTYNEQFF.

This clone was seen a handful of times. The CDR3 sequence is CASSFGLITRFQETQYF. The CDR3 DNA is TGCGCCAGCAGCTTCGGGCTGATTACGAGGTTCCAAGAGACCCAGTACTTC. The gene calls are TRBV5-1 and TRBJ2-5; the D is unclear. Germline CDR1 is SGHRS and CDR2 is YFSETQ. V was pared by 2 bases and J by 1 base, with 18 bases between. The CDR3 sequence is 17 residues long.

The chain links TRBV4-2 to TRBJ1-6; tentatively, D is TRBD1 (6 bases). V was pared by 1 base and J by 5 bases, with 12 bases between. The CDR3 consists of 16 residues. CDR1 is LGHNA, CDR2 YNFKEQ, per germline. CDR3 sequence reads: CASSQALGQHNSPLHF. The CDR3 DNA sequence: TGTGCCAGCAGCCAAGCACTTGGACAGCATAATTCACCCCTCCACTTT.

This clone was detected a few times. V usage is TRBV11-3 and J usage is TRBJ2-2; maybe TRBD1 (6 bases). The germline V gene has CDR1 SGHNT and CDR2 YENEEA. The CDR3 contains 16 residues. With 5 bases removed from V and 0 bases from J, the gap between germline ends came to 13 bases. The CDR3 sequence: CASSPWTDTNTGELFF. The DNA for the CDR3 is TGTGCCAGCAGCCCCTGGACAGATACGAACACCGGGGAGCTGTTTTTT.

The chain joins TRBV14 to TRBJ2-3, with D unresolved. The V gene lost 1 base and the J gene lost 3 bases, with 8 bases spanning the gap. The CDR3 runs 14 residues. Germline CDR1 and CDR2: SGHDN and FVKESK. The CDR3 coding sequence is TGTGCCAGCAGCCAAGTACGGCTAACAGATACGCAGTATTTT. Its protein is CASSQVRLTDTQYF. Full variable domain (remainder filled in from reference TRBV14 and TRBJ2-3): EAGVTQFPSHSVIEKGQTVTLRCDPISGHDNLYWYRRVMGKEIKFLLHFVKESKQDESGMPNNRFLAERTGGTYSTLKVQPAELEDSGVYFCASSQVRLTDTQYFGPGTRLTVL.

The V and J genes are TRBV10-2 and TRBJ2-1, with unresolved D. This CDR3 has 14 residues. V gave up 0 bases and J gave up 14 bases, with 17 bases separating them. The V gene's germline CDR1 is WSHSY and CDR2 SAAADI. CDR3 residues: CASSESDLEKVEFF. Here the CDR3 DNA reads TGCGCCAGCAGTGAGTCCGACTTAGAGAAAGTGGAGTTCTTC.

V gene TRBV2 combines with J gene TRBJ2-1; D remains unclear. Trimming removed 7 bases at V and 0 bases at J, with 10 bases between. Germline V gives CDR1 SNHLY, CDR2 FYNNEI. There are 14 residues in the CDR3. The CDR3: CASTLQRSYNEQFF. Here the CDR3 DNA reads TGTGCCAGCACCCTCCAGCGCTCCTACAATGAGCAGTTCTTC.